The 4 T cell receptor beta chains given below trace back to one sample, sequenced in a study of technical replicates of blood from a few donors. Generated by immunoSEQ multiplex PCR, the TCRdb table keeps only in-frame clones and is missing some. The table records 10,000 or so clones, 80% to 95% of them present only once. Sequencing was carried out using PBMCs. These receptors all come from a human donor in good health.

J is TRBJ1-1 and V is TRBV20-1; D is perhaps TRBD1 (5 bases). Germline V lookup: CDR1 DFQATT, CDR2 SNEGSKA (reference sequence). V was pared by 6 bases and J by 8 bases, with 13 bases between. There are 11 residues in the CDR3. The CDR3 reads CSALIRQEAFF. The CDR3 nucleotides are TGCAGTGCCCTTATCCGACAGGAAGCTTTCTTT.

The chain is built from TRBV6-5 and TRBJ1-2; 11 nucleotides align to TRBD1. This CDR3 has 15 amino acids. Germline CDR1 and CDR2: MNHEY and SVGAGI. J gave up 5 bases and V 6 bases, and 8 bases lay outside the gene matches. As DNA, the CDR3 is TGTGCCAGCAGACTCGGACAGGGGGCAGGGTATGGCTACACCTTC. This gives the protein CASRLGQGAGYGYTF.

The V gene is TRBV7-2, the J gene TRBJ1-2; maybe TRBD1 (6 bases). The V gene lost 5 bases and the J gene lost 4 bases, with 17 bases spanning the gap. CDR1 is SGHTA and CDR2 is FQGNSA in the germline V gene. The CDR3 totals 15 residues. The CDR3 protein is CASSPTGRGIYGYTF. The CDR3 region has the DNA TGTGCCAGCAGCCCAACAGGCAGGGGCATCTATGGCTACACCTTC.

This chain connects TRBV10-2 to TRBJ2-1; D is unclear. This CDR3 is 16 amino acids long. Trimming stripped 8 bases from V and 1 base from J, with 18 bases between. Germline lookup yields CDR1 WSHSY and CDR2 SAAADI. CDR3 protein: CASGPGSAPSYNEQFF. In DNA, the CDR3 is TGCGCCAGCGGTCCCGGTTCTGCCCCATCCTACAATGAGCAGTTCTTC.